One sample yielded the 16 T cell receptor beta chains listed below, sequenced in a study of blood T cells in healthy people across ages. A sample-barcoded 5' primer and a J-beta primer mix were used in a second PCR of roughly 7 to 12 cycles. A single record per CDR3 protein comes from TCRdb applying MiXCR to the 5' RACE reads. Of approximately 810,000 distinct CDR3 sequences listed, roughly 35% are singletons. The sequenced material came from blood. Receptor source: a man younger than 35 in good health.

A few counts support this clonotype. J is TRBJ2-4 and V is TRBV30; 11 bases align to TRBD2. CDR1 and CDR2 (germline): GTSNPN, SVGIG (reference sequence). The CDR3 is made up of 13 amino acids. V lost 3 bases, J lost 11 bases, and 6 bases stayed unmatched. As DNA, the CDR3 is TGTGCCTGGAGCCGACTAGCGGGGTTAGTTCAGTACTTC. This gives the protein CAWSRLAGLVQYF.

A few counts support this clonotype. V gene TRBV27 combines with J gene TRBJ2-5, with D maybe TRBD2 (6 bases). CDR1 and CDR2 (germline): MNHEY, SMNVEV (reference sequence). CDR3 length equals 15 residues. The ends were cut back, 3 bases at V and 1 base at J, with 12 bases in the middle. This chain's CDR3 is CASSFEAGSQETQYF. CDR3 in DNA: TGTGCCAGCAGTTTTGAGGCGGGGAGCCAAGAGACCCAGTACTTC.

The chain couples TRBV4-2 to TRBJ2-3; D possibly corresponds to TRBD2 (5 bases). From germline, CDR1 is LGHNA and CDR2 YNFKEQ. The CDR3 runs 15 residues. V lost 4 bases, J lost 2 bases, and 13 bases lay in between. The CDR3 sequence is CASSLAAENTDTQYF. The CDR3 nucleotides are TGTGCCAGCAGCCTCGCAGCGGAGAACACAGATACGCAGTATTTT.

This rearrangement joins TRBV4-2 to TRBJ1-2, with D maybe TRBD1 (5 bases). The CDR3 has 14 amino acids. Looked up from germline, CDR1 is LGHNA and CDR2 is YNFKEQ. The germline V and J ends were trimmed by 3 bases and 9 bases, with 17 bases remaining between them. The CDR3 DNA is TGTGCCAGCAGCCACCTGGGACCAGAGCCTAGCTACACCTTC. Its protein is CASSHLGPEPSYTF.

This chain connects TRBV7-9 to TRBJ1-1; D unresolved. Trimming removed 4 bases from V and 1 base from J, with 10 bases in between. CDR1 is SEHNR and CDR2 is FQNEAQ in the germline V gene (reference sequence). The CDR3 extends over 14 amino acids. The CDR3 reads CASSSPIKNTEAFF. Written as DNA, the CDR3 is TGTGCCAGCAGCTCCCCTATTAAGAACACTGAAGCTTTCTTT.

This clonotype was counted between two and nine times. The CDR3: CASSLGREVYGYTF. For the CDR3, the DNA is TGTGCCAGCAGTTTAGGGAGGGAAGTCTATGGCTACACCTTC. The chain has TRBV12-3 or TRBV12-4 and TRBJ1-2; D is uncertain. The germline V and J ends were trimmed by 1 base and 4 bases, with 10 bases remaining between them. This CDR3 contains 14 residues.

This clonotype was counted only a few times. The chain uses TRBV9 and TRBJ1-2; D call uncertain. Germline V gives CDR1 SGDLS, CDR2 YYNGEE. This CDR3 comprises 14 residues. V was trimmed by 4 bases and J by 10 bases, leaving 20 bases between them. The CDR3: CASSSVGGLNDYTF. The DNA of the CDR3 is TGTGCCAGCAGCTCCGTGGGAGGGCTGAACGACTACACCTTC.

This sequence joins TRBV20-1 and TRBJ2-5, with D perhaps TRBD2 (6 bases). Germline V CDR1 and CDR2: DFQATT, SNEGSKA (reference sequence). The CDR3 is 13 residues long. The ends were cut back, 6 bases at V and 2 bases at J, with 13 bases in the middle. The CDR3 reads CSARPGTQETQYF. CDR3 DNA sequence: TGCAGTGCCAGGCCGGGGACTCAAGAGACCCAGTACTTC.

This clonotype was seen a handful of times. This sequence joins TRBV20-1 and TRBJ2-1; 14 bases map to TRBD2. The germline V gene encodes CDR1 DFQATT and CDR2 SNEGSKA (reference sequence). With V trimmed by 3 bases and J by 7 bases, 11 bases remained unmatched. This CDR3 spans 17 amino acids. The CDR3 DNA is TGCAGTGCTAGCCCCCTCAGACTAGCGGGGGGGCTGAATGAGCAGTTCTTC. Its translation is CSASPLRLAGGLNEQFF.

This clonotype was seen a few times. The chain joins TRBV7-2 to TRBJ1-2; D remains unclear. This CDR3 is 13 amino acids long. The V end was cut by 1 base, the J end by 8 bases, with 11 bases between. In germline, CDR1 is SGHTA, CDR2 FQGNSA. In nucleotides, the CDR3 is TGTGCCAGCAGCTTAGATAGGTGGGAGGGCTACACCTTC. This codes for CASSLDRWEGYTF.

This clonotype was seen ten or more times. This rearrangement joins TRBV11-1 to TRBJ2-3; D unclear. Trimming shortened V by 5 bases and J by 4 bases, and 10 bases separated the two germline ends. The CDR3 sequence is 13 residues long. The germline gives CDR1 SGHAT, CDR2 FQDESV (reference sequence). CDR3 loop: CASSQLSPDTQYF. The CDR3 nucleotides read TGTGCCAGCAGCCAACTTTCTCCAGATACGCAGTATTTT.

V gene TRBV4-3 combines with J gene TRBJ1-1; maybe TRBD1 (6 bases). This CDR3 has 16 residues. Germline V lookup: CDR1 LGHNA, CDR2 YSLEER. V lost 4 bases, J lost 6 bases, and 21 bases lay in between. CDR3: CASSPSRQAKGAEAFF. The CDR3 DNA follows: TGCGCCAGCAGCCCCTCACGACAGGCGAAGGGCGCTGAAGCTTTCTTT.

A note on this clonotype: The junction shows a germline mismatch at one end, possibly a read error. This sequence joins TRBV20-1 and TRBJ2-5; D perhaps matches TRBD2 (5 bases). Germline loops: CDR1 DFQATT, CDR2 SNEGSKA (reference sequence). The length of the CDR3 is 13 residues. The DNA for the CDR3 is TGCAGTACTAGTGGGAAATACCAAGAGACCCAGTACTTC. Translating it yields CSTSGKYQETQYF.

Notes on this clonotype: Just one base apart from a much larger clone, this may be a read error. The chain has TRBV12-3 or TRBV12-4 and TRBJ2-5; maybe TRBD1 (7 bases). The CDR3 totals 14 residues. V was trimmed by 4 bases and J by 11 bases, leaving 20 bases between them. The DNA for the CDR3 is TGTGCCAGCAGTTCCGACCCTCAGGGGGGTGAGCAGTACTTC. Translation: CASSSDPQGGEQYF.

This clonotype came up a few times. This rearrangement joins TRBV10-3 to TRBJ2-3; no clear D. There are 12 residues in the CDR3. Germline-derived CDR1 and CDR2 are ENHRY and SYGVKD. V dropped 6 bases and J dropped 6 bases, with 10 bases sitting between them. The CDR3 region has the DNA TGTGCCATCAGCCAACAAGGGGATACGCAGTATTTT. The encoded protein is CAISQQGDTQYF.

This clonotype turned up a few times. The chain recombines TRBV5-6 with TRBJ2-5; 8 bases map to TRBD2. The junction had 10 bases not matched to a gene; V was cut back by 1 base and J by 2 bases. The length of the CDR3 is 17 residues. CDR1 and CDR2 from the germline V gene are SGHDT and YYEEEE. CDR3 in DNA: TGTGCCAGCAGCTTGTTACGGGAGCGGGGGCTACAAGAGACCCAGTACTTC. Amino acid sequence: CASSLLRERGLQETQYF.